These 23 T cell receptor beta chains were all obtained from the same sample, sequenced in a study of shared clonotypes between healthy human individuals. This table comes from immunoSEQ multiplex PCR, and its TCRdb copy is limited to in-frame clones, with some not included. This table holds roughly 1 million clones, approximately 72% found once. Sequencing was carried out using memory CD4+ T cells sorted from blood. Subset meaning: CD45RA-negative fraction. The receptor set was obtained from a man aged 18-30 years in good health.

This clone occurred once. This chain connects TRBV7-2 to TRBJ2-3, with a weak D call TRBD2 (6 bases). V lost 6 bases, J lost 2 bases, and 9 bases lay in between. This CDR3 is built from 13 residues. Per the germline V gene, CDR1 is SGHTA and CDR2 is FQGNSA. CDR3 DNA sequence: TGTGCCAGCAGTATGGACTACACAGATACGCAGTATTTT. Its protein is CASSMDYTDTQYF.

Points on this clone: Within the sample, other DNA sequences also encode this same CDR3. The chain uses TRBV2 and TRBJ1-1; no firm D call. The CDR3 totals 13 residues. V was cut by 4 bases and J by 2 bases, with 8 bases left in between. Germline lookup yields CDR1 SNHLY and CDR2 FYNNEI. CDR3 protein: CASSGQPNTEAFF. The CDR3 region has the DNA TGTGCCAGCAGTGGTCAGCCTAACACTGAAGCTTTCTTT.

This clone was seen a handful of times. The J gene is TRBJ2-5, the V gene TRBV15; 7 bases fit TRBD1. Losses at the gene ends were 0 bases for V and 5 bases for J; bases not matched to a gene: 9. Per germline, CDR1 LNHNV and CDR2 YYDKDF (reference sequence). The CDR3 is 16 residues long. The DNA of the CDR3 is TGTGCCACCAGCAGAGATATTGTAGGGGGCTGGGAGACCCAGTACTTC. Encoded protein: CATSRDIVGGWETQYF.

This chain uses TRBV14 with TRBJ1-1; the D is unclear. Trimming removed 0 bases from V and 0 bases from J, with 11 bases in between. Germline assignment: CDR1 SGHDN and CDR2 FVKESK. The CDR3 contains 16 residues. CDR3 coding DNA: TGTGCCAGCAGCCAAGATCCGACACTGATGAACACTGAAGCTTTCTTT. Translated: CASSQDPTLMNTEAFF.

The chain is built from TRBV19 and TRBJ1-1, with D hard to call. Germline V gene data show CDR1 as LNHDA and CDR2 as SQIVND (reference sequence). V was clipped by 5 bases and J by 0 bases, with 10 bases between them. This CDR3 region has 14 residues. The CDR3 sequence: CASSDGSMNTEAFF. Written as DNA, the CDR3 is TGTGCCAGTAGTGACGGAAGCATGAACACTGAAGCTTTCTTT.

On this clone: The same CDR3 arises from other DNA sequences in this sample as well. This chain connects TRBV19 to TRBJ2-3, with 8 bases matching TRBD2. The CDR3 has 15 residues. The V gene's germline CDR1 is LNHDA and CDR2 SQIVND (reference sequence). V shed 2 bases and J 5 bases; nucleotides not matched to a gene: 6. CDR3 DNA: TGTGCCAGTAGTATACTGGCGGGAGGACGAGATACGCAGTATTTT. Its translation is CASSILAGGRDTQYF.

The rearrangement uses TRBV5-4 and TRBJ2-6, with D perhaps matching TRBD1 (6 bases). V was pared by 1 base and J by 0 bases, with 14 bases between. Germline CDR1 and CDR2: SGHNT and YYREEE (reference sequence). The CDR3 totals 18 residues. As DNA, the CDR3 is TGTGCCAGCAGCTTGAGCAAGGGGGTAGGCTCTGGGGCCAACGTCCTGACTTTC. Encoded protein: CASSLSKGVGSGANVLTF.

The gene calls are TRBV28 and TRBJ1-5; D possibly corresponds to TRBD1 (6 bases). Germline assignment: CDR1 MDHEN and CDR2 SYDVKM. V lost 3 bases, J lost 3 bases, and 21 bases lay in between. This CDR3 has 18 residues. CDR3 residues: CASSFAGWAGDDNQPQHF. CDR3 coding DNA: TGTGCCAGCAGTTTCGCTGGGTGGGCAGGGGATGACAATCAGCCCCAGCATTTT.

The chain carries TRBV18 and TRBJ2-2, with D uncertain. The V gene lost 6 bases and the J gene lost 3 bases, with 11 bases spanning the gap. The CDR3 is 14 amino acids. Germline V gene sequence: CDR1 KGHSH, CDR2 LQKENI. The CDR3 coding sequence is TGTGCCAGCTCCGCTCCAGCTTACACCGGGGAGCTGTTTTTT. It encodes CASSAPAYTGELFF.

This sequence joins TRBV9 and TRBJ2-3; D is perhaps TRBD2 (6 bases). V was pared by 7 bases and J by 2 bases, with 8 bases between. CDR1 and CDR2 (germline): SGDLS, YYNGEE. The CDR3 consists of 12 residues. The CDR3 nucleotides read TGTGCCAGCGCGGGACCCACAGATACGCAGTATTTT. This gives the protein CASAGPTDTQYF. The full variable domain, rest sourced from reference TRBV9 and TRBJ2-3, is DSGVTQTPKHLITATGQRVTLRCSPRSGDLSVYWYQQSLDQGLQFLIQYYNGEERAKGNILERFSAQQFPDLHSELNLSSLELGDSALYFCASAGPTDTQYFGPGTRLTVL.

This chain uses TRBV6-1 with TRBJ1-3; D gene ambiguous. V lost 0 bases and J lost 0, with 6 bases in between. The CDR3 length is 15 residues. Germline values: CDR1 MNHNS, CDR2 SASEGT. DNA of the CDR3: TGTGCCAGCAGTGAAGCGCAGAGCTCTGGAAACACCATATATTTT. Its translation is CASSEAQSSGNTIYF.

This chain uses TRBV2 with TRBJ2-6; D gene ambiguous. This CDR3 is built from 13 residues. Germline CDR1 SNHLY, CDR2 FYNNEI. The V end lost 8 bases, the J end lost 0 bases, and 5 bases lay between the germline ends. CDR3 in amino acids: CASHYSGANVLTF. In nucleotides, the CDR3 is TGTGCCAGCCATTACTCTGGGGCCAACGTCCTGACTTTC.

The CDR3 sequence: CASSKDGVAGELFF. The CDR3 coding sequence is TGCGCCAGCAGTAAGGACGGGGTTGCCGGGGAGCTGTTTTTT. The V call is TRBV10-1, the J call TRBJ2-2, with D perhaps TRBD2 (5 bases). Germline CDR1 and CDR2: WNHNN and SYGVQD (reference sequence). Trimming removed 5 bases from V and 6 bases from J, with 13 bases in between. The CDR3 totals 14 residues.

The chain combines TRBV5-4 with TRBJ2-2; tentative D call: TRBD1 (7 bases). Germline loops: CDR1 SGHNT, CDR2 YYREEE (reference sequence). V lost 0 bases and J lost 1, with 16 bases in between. The CDR3 consists of 18 residues. CDR3 protein: CASSLASRGRGNTGELFF. The CDR3 DNA is TGTGCCAGCAGCTTGGCTTCTAGGGGGCGGGGGAACACCGGGGAGCTGTTTTTT.

This chain joins TRBV29-1 and TRBJ1-1; D is undetermined. CDR1 SQVTM and CDR2 ANQGSEA come from the germline V gene. This CDR3 is 13 amino acids long. Trimming pared 5 bases from V and 0 bases from J, leaving 10 bases between. CDR3 nucleotide sequence: TGCAGCGTTACCCCCCCTTTGAACACTGAAGCTTTCTTT. Protein sequence: CSVTPPLNTEAFF.

V gene TRBV6-5 combines with J gene TRBJ2-2, with D uncertain. The CDR3 loop spans 15 amino acids. V lost 2 bases and J lost 4, with 11 bases in between. Germline V gene lookup returns CDR1 MNHEY and CDR2 SVGAGI. The CDR3 nucleotides are TGTGCCAGCAGTTACATGGGCAGCTCCACCGGGGAGCTGTTTTTT. Protein product: CASSYMGSSTGELFF.

The chain couples TRBV25-1 to TRBJ2-7; possible D gene TRBD2, 6 bases. With 10 bases removed from V and 2 bases from J, the gap between germline ends came to 12 bases. This CDR3 is 12 amino acids long. Germline V gives CDR1 MGHDK, CDR2 SYGVNS. The CDR3 DNA follows: TGTGCCACCAATACGGGGGCCTACGAGCAGTACTTC. It is translated as CATNTGAYEQYF.

The gene calls are TRBV9 and TRBJ1-6; 9 nucleotides align to TRBD1. The CDR3 loop spans 14 amino acids. V trimming: 3 bases; J trimming: 8 bases; junction bases outside the gene matches: 3. Per the germline V gene, CDR1 is SGDLS and CDR2 is YYNGEE. In DNA, the CDR3 is TGTGCCAGCAGCGAAACAGGGGGCTATTCACCCCTCCACTTT. Amino acid sequence: CASSETGGYSPLHF.

The V gene is TRBV30, the J gene TRBJ1-5; 7 nucleotides agree with TRBD1. V dropped 5 bases and J dropped 2; count of bases not matched to a gene: 9. The CDR3 has 15 amino acids. The germline gives CDR1 GTSNPN, CDR2 SVGIG (reference sequence). In DNA, the CDR3 is TGTGCCTGGGGGTATAGGGACAGACGCAATCAGCCCCAGCATTTT. Translated: CAWGYRDRRNQPQHF. The whole variable domain, remainder taken from reference TRBV30 and TRBJ1-5, is SQTIHQWPATLVQPVGSPLSLECTVEGTSNPNLYWYRQAAGRGLQLLFYSVGIGQISSEVPQNLSASRPQDRQFILSSKKLLLSDSGFYLCAWGYRDRRNQPQHFGDGTRLSIL.

The J gene is TRBJ1-4, the V gene TRBV18; 8 nucleotides agree with TRBD1. V shed 3 bases, J shed 0 bases, and the junction held 9 bases outside the gene matches. The CDR3 consists of 18 residues. CDR1 and CDR2 from the germline V gene are KGHSH and LQKENI. CDR3 DNA: TGTGCCAGCTCACCGCAGGGGGCGCGCCTTTCAACTAATGAAAAACTGTTTTTT. Translation: CASSPQGARLSTNEKLFF.

The chain employs TRBV5-1 and TRBJ2-5, with TRBD1 identical over 9 bases. The germline gives CDR1 SGHRS, CDR2 YFSETQ. The J segment lost 3 bases and the V segment lost 6 bases, leaving 9 bases of the junction unmatched. The CDR3 runs 15 residues. The CDR3 spells CASTRSGTGKETQYF. The CDR3 DNA sequence: TGCGCCAGCACCCGAAGCGGGACAGGGAAAGAGACCCAGTACTTC.

The V and J genes are TRBV9 and TRBJ2-2, with 7 bases lining up with TRBD1. Trimming took 2 bases from V and 4 from J; bases not matched to a gene: 5. Germline CDR1 reads SGDLS; CDR2 reads YYNGEE. The CDR3 runs to 15 residues. The CDR3 is CASSVRQGVTGELFF. The CDR3, as DNA: TGTGCCAGCAGCGTGAGGCAGGGGGTCACCGGGGAGCTGTTTTTT.

On this clone: A read error is possible here, since a much larger clone lies one base away. The V and J genes are TRBV10-3 and TRBJ2-5; D may be TRBD1 (6 bases). The J call may not be correct, given that the DNA end is closer to TRBJ2-7. The CDR3 loop spans 12 amino acids. Per germline, CDR1 ENHRY and CDR2 SYGVKD. The CDR3 coding sequence is TGTGCCACCGGACAGAGCTCCTACGAGCAGTACTTC. Translating gives CATGQSSYEQYF.